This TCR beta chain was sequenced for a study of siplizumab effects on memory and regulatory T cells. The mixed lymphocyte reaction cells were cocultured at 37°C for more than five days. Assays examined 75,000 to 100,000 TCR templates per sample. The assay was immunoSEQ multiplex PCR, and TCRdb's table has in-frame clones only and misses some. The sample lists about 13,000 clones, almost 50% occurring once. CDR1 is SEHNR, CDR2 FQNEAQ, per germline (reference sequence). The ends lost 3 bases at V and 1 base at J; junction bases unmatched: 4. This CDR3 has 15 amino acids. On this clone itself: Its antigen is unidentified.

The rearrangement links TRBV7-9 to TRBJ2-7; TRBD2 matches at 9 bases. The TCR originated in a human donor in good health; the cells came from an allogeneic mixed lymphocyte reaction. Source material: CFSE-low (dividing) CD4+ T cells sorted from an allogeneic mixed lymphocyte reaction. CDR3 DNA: TGTGCCAGCAGCTTTGGAAGCGGGGGGTCCTACGAGCAGTACTTC. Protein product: CASSFGSGGSYEQYF.